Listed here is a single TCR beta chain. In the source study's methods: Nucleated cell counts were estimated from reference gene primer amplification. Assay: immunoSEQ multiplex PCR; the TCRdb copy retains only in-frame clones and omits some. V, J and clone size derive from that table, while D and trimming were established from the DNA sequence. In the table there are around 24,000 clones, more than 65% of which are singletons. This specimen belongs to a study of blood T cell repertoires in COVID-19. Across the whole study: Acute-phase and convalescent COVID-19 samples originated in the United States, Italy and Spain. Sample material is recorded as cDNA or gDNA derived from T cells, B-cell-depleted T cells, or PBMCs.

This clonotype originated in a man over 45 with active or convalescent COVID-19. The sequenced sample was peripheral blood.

The CDR3 loop is CASSLGQGPFEQFF. CDR3 nucleotide sequence: TGTGCCAGCAGCCTCGGACAGGGACCGTTCGAGCAGTTCTTC. The rearrangement links TRBV7-3 to TRBJ2-1; 8 bases fit TRBD1. The V gene's germline CDR1 is SGHTA and CDR2 FQGTGA. The CDR3 contains 14 residues. The V and J ends lost 5 bases and 10 bases, in that order; junction bases with no gene match: 10.